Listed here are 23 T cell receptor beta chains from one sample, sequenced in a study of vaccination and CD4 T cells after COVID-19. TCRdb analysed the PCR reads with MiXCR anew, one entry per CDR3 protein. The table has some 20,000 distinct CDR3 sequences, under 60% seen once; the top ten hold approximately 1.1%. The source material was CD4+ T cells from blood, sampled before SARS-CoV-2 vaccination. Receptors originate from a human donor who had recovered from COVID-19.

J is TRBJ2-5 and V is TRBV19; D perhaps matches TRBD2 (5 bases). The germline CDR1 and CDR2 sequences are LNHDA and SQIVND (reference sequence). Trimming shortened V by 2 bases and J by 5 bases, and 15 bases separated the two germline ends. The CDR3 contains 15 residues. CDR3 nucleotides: TGTGCCAGTAGTATACGGGGTGGAGTAGGGGAGACCCAGTACTTC. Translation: CASSIRGGVGETQYF.

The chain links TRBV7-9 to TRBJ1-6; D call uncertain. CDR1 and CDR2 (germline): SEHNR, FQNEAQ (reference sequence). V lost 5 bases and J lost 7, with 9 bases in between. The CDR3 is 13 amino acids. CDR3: CASSRRENSPLHF. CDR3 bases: TGTGCCAGCAGCCGACGGGAAAATTCACCCCTCCACTTT.

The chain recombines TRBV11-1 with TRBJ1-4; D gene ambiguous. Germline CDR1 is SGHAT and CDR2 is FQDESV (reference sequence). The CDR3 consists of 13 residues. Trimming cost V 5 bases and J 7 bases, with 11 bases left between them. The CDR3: CASSLRTGEKLFF. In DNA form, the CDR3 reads TGTGCCAGCAGCCTTCGGACGGGTGAAAAACTGTTTTTT.

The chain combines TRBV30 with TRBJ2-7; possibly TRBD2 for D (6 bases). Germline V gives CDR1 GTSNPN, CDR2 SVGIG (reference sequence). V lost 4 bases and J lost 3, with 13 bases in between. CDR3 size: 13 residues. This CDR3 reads CAWTEGLSYEQYF. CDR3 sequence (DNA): TGTGCCTGGACGGAGGGCTTGAGCTACGAGCAGTACTTC. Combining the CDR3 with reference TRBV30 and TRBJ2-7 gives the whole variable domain SQTIHQWPATLVQPVGSPLSLECTVEGTSNPNLYWYRQAAGRGLQLLFYSVGIGQISSEVPQNLSASRPQDRQFILSSKKLLLSDSGFYLCAWTEGLSYEQYFGPGTRLTVT.

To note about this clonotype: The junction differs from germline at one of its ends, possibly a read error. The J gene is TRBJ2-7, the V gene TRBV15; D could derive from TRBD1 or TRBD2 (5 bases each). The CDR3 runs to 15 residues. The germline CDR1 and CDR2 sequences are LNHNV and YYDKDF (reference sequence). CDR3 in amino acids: CASRKAGSRTYEQYF. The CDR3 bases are TGTGCCTCCAGGAAGGCAGGGAGCAGGACCTACGAGCAGTACTTC. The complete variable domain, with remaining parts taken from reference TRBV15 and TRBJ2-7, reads DAMVIQNPRYQVTQFGKPVTLSCSQTLNHNVMYWYQQKSSQAPKLLFHYYDKDFNNEADTPDNFQSRRPNTSFCFLDIRSPGLGDTAMYLCASRKAGSRTYEQYFGPGTRLTVT.

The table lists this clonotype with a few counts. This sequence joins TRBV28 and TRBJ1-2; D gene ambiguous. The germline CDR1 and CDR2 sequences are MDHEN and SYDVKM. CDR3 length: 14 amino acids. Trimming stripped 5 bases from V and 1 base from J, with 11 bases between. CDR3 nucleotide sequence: TGTGCCAGCAGTATAGCGGTGAATAACTATGGCTACACCTTC. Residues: CASSIAVNNYGYTF.

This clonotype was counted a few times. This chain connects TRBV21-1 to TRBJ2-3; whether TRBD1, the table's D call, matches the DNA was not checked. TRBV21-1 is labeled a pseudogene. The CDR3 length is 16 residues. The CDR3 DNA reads TGTGCCAGCAGCAAAAGGAAGACAGGGGCGGAAGATACGCAGTATTTT. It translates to CASSKRKTGAEDTQYF.

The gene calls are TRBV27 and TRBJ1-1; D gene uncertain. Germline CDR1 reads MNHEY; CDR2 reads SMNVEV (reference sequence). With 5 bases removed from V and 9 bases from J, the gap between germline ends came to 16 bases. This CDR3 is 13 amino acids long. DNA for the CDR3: TGTGCCAGCAGTCTCGCGAGGCTGGCCAAAGCTTTCTTT. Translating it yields CASSLARLAKAFF.

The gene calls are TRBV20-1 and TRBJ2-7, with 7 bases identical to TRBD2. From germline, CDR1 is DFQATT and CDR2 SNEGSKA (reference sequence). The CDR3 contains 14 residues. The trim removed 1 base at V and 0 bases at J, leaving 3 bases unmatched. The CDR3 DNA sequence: TGCAGTGCTAGAGCCGGGACTATCTCCTACGAGCAGTACTTC. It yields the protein CSARAGTISYEQYF.

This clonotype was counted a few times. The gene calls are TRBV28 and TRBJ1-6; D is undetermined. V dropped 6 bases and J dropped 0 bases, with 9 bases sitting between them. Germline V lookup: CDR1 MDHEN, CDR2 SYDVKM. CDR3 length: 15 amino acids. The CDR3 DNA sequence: TGTGCCAGCAGACCCCAAGGCTCCTATAATTCACCCCTCCACTTT. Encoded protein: CASRPQGSYNSPLHF.

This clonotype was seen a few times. CDR3 DNA sequence: TGTGCCAGTAGTATGGGAGATACGCAGTATTTT. It yields the protein CASSMGDTQYF. This chain uses TRBV19 with TRBJ2-3; D is unresolved. CDR1 and CDR2 (germline): LNHDA, SQIVND (reference sequence). This CDR3 region has 11 residues. The germline V and J ends were trimmed by 3 bases and 5 bases, with 3 bases remaining between them.

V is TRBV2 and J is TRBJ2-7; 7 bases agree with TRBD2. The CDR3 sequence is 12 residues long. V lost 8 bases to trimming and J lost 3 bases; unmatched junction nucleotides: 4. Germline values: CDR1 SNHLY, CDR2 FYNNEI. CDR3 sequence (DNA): TGTGCCAGCGGGCTAGCGGACTACGAGCAGTACTTC. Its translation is CASGLADYEQYF.

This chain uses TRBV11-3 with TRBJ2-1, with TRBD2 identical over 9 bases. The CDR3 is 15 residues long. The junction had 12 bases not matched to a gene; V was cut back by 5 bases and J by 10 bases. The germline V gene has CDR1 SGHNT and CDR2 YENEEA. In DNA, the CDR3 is TGTGCCAGCAGCCAAAACGGGCCAACTAGCGGGGAGCAGTTCTTC. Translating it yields CASSQNGPTSGEQFF.

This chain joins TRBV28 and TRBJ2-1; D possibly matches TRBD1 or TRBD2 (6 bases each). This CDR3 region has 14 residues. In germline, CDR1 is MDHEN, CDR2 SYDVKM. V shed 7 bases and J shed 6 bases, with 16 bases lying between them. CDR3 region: CASTKSGGSNEQFF. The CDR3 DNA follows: TGTGCCAGCACCAAGTCCGGGGGCTCCAATGAGCAGTTCTTC.

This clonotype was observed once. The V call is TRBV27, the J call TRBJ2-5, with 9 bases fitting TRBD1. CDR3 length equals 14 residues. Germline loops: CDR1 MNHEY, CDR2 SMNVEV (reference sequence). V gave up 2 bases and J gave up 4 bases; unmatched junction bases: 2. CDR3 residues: CASSLNRGRETQYF. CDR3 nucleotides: TGTGCCAGCAGTTTAAACAGGGGGCGAGAGACCCAGTACTTC.

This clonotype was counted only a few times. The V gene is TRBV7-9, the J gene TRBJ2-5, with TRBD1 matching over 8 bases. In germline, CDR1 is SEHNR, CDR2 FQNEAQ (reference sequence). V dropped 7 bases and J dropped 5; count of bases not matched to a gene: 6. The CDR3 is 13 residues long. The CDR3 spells CASTPTGVETQYF. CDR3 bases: TGTGCCAGCACCCCGACAGGGGTTGAGACCCAGTACTTC.

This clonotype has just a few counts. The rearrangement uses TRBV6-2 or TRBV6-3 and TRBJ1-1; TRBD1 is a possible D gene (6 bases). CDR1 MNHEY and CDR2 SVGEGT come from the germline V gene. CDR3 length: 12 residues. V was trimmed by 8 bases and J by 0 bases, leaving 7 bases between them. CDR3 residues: CASAGVNTEAFF. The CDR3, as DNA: TGTGCCAGCGCAGGGGTGAACACTGAAGCTTTCTTT.

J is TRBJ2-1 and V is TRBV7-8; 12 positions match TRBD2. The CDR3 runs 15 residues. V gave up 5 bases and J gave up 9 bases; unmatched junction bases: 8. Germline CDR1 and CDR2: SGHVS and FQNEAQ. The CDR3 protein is CASSPSGRARGEQFF. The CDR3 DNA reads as TGTGCCAGCAGCCCTAGCGGGAGGGCCCGCGGTGAGCAGTTCTTC.

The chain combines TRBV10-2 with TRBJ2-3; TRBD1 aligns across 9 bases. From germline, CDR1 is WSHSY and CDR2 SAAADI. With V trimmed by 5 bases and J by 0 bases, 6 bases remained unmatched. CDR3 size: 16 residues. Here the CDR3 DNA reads TGCGCCAGCAGTCCGGGACAGGGACTTAGCACAGATACGCAGTATTTT. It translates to CASSPGQGLSTDTQYF.

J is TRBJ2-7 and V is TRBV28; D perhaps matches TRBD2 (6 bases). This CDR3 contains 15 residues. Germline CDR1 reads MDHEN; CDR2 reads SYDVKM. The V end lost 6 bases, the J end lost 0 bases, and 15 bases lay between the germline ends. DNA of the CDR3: TGTGCCAGCAGCCGCGTCGGAGGGAACTCCTACGAGCAGTACTTC. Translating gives CASSRVGGNSYEQYF.

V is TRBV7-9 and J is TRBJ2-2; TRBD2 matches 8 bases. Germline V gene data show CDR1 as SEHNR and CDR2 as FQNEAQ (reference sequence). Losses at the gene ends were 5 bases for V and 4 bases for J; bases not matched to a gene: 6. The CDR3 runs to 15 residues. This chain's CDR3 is CASSVGLVGTGELFF. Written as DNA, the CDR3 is TGTGCCAGCAGCGTGGGACTAGTCGGCACCGGGGAGCTGTTTTTT.

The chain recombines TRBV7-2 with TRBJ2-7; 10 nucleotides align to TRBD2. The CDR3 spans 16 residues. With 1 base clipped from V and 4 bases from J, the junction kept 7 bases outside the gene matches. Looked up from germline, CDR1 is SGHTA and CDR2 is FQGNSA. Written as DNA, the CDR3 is TGTGCCAGCAGCTTAGGGTCGAGAGCGGGAGGGTACGAGCAGTACTTC. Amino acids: CASSLGSRAGGYEQYF.

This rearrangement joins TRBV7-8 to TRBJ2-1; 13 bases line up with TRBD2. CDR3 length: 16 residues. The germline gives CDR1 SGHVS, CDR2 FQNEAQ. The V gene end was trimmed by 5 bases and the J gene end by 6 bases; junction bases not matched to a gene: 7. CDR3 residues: CASSRTGTSGTNEQFF. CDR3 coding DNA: TGTGCCAGCAGCCGGACCGGGACTAGCGGGACCAATGAGCAGTTCTTC.